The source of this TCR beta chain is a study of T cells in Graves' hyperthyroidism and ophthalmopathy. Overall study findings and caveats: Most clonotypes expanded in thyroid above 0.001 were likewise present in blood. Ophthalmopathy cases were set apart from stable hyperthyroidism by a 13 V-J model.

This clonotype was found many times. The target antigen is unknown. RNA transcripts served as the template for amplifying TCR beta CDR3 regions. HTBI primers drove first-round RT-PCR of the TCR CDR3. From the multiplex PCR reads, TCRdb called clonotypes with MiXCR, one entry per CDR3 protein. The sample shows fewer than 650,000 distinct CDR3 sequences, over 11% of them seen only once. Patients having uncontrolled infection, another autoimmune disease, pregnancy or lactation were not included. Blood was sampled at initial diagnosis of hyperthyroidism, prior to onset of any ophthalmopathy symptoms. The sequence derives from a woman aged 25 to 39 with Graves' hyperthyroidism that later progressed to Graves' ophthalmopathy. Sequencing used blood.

The CDR3 DNA sequence: TGTGCCTGGAGAGGGGGGAAACTCGGCGGAACTGAAGCTTTCTTT. Amino acid sequence: CAWRGGKLGGTEAFF. The V gene is TRBV30, the J gene TRBJ1-1; tentative D call: TRBD1 (6 bases). V gave up 3 bases and J gave up 5 bases, with 19 bases separating them. The CDR3 consists of 15 residues. Germline CDR1 is GTSNPN and CDR2 is SVGIG (reference sequence).